What follows is one T cell receptor (beta chain) and its context. Being one base from a much bigger clone, this may be a read error. The CDR3 end shows no conserved phenylalanine or tryptophan, and so a read error is likely. An oligonucleotide containing a UMI was ligated to the 3' end of TCR cDNA. Trimming took 0 bases from V and 5 from J, leaving 18 bases between them. The CDR3 runs 16 residues. Germline loops: CDR1 DFQATT, CDR2 SNEGSKA (reference sequence). The SP2 primer and nested alpha and beta constant region primers amplified ligated cDNA in four rounds. TCRdb recomputed calls from the 5' RACE reads with MiXCR, one row per CDR3 protein. The sample records around 30,000 distinct CDR3 sequences, over 15% being singletons. The data belong to a study of naive and memory T cell subsets.

The sequence was collected from a female donor in good health. V usage is TRBV20-1 and J usage is TRBJ2-3; the D is unclear. The CDR3: CSAREVADPRGDTQYY. CDR3 sequence (DNA): TGCAGTGCTAGAGAAGTCGCGGACCCCCGTGGAGATACGCAGTATTAT.